What follows is one T cell receptor beta chain and its context. Sequencing was performed with immunoSEQ multiplex PCR; in TCRdb, only in-frame clones are kept and a portion is missing. The top ten clones hold about 1% of a sample with around 19,000 clones, more than 30% of them seen once. The sample originates from a study of graft-versus-host responses after intestinal transplantation. The specimen comprised alloreactive CD4+ T cells from a mixed lymphocyte reaction culture, sampled before intestinal transplant. Subset noted: CFSE-low proliferating T cells sorted from roughly 6-day pre-transplant mixed lymphocyte reaction (GvH or HvG direction). This sequence originates from a human patient who received an intestinal transplant.

CDR3 nucleotide sequence: TGTGCCAGCAGCTTCAGGGGAGTTGTAACAGATACGCAGTATTTT. It is translated as CASSFRGVVTDTQYF. The chain links TRBV11-1 to TRBJ2-3, with D possibly being TRBD1 (6 bases). CDR1 is SGHAT and CDR2 is FQDESV in the germline V gene (reference sequence). The V and J ends lost 3 bases and 3 bases respectively, with 13 bases between them. This CDR3 region has 15 residues.